These 25 T cell receptor beta chains share one sample of origin, sequenced in a study of T cell responses to AZD1222 COVID-19 vaccine. Clones were sequenced by immunoSEQ multiplex PCR, and TCRdb holds only the in-frame ones, with some missing. This repertoire shows 90,000 to 140,000 clones, 88% found once; its top ten account for about 9.1%. The source material was peripheral blood, sampled on day 0 of AZD1222 vaccination. The receptor source for this set is an adult in good health.

The V and J genes are TRBV19 and TRBJ1-1; TRBD1 is a possible D gene (5 bases). The CDR3 has 13 amino acids. Germline lookup yields CDR1 LNHDA and CDR2 SQIVND (reference sequence). The V end was cut by 4 bases, the J end by 4 bases, with 10 bases between. The CDR3 region has the DNA TGTGCCAGTAGTAGAGAGGGGAGCACTGAAGCTTTCTTT. It yields the protein CASSREGSTEAFF.

The chain recombines TRBV5-1 with TRBJ1-5; maybe TRBD1 (6 bases). The CDR3 is 14 amino acids. V lost 4 bases, J lost 4 bases, and 12 bases lay in between. The germline V gene has CDR1 SGHRS and CDR2 YFSETQ. As DNA, the CDR3 is TGCGCCAGCAGCGCCGGGACACCGAATCAGCCCCAGCATTTT. It codes for CASSAGTPNQPQHF.

The chain uses TRBV5-8 and TRBJ2-1; the match to TRBD2 covers 9 bases. Germline trimming cut 3 bases from V and 8 bases from J; bases unmatched to any gene: 15. This CDR3 has 17 amino acids. From germline, CDR1 is SGHTS and CDR2 YDEGEE. The CDR3 DNA follows: TGTGCCAGCAGCTGGTCAGTCGGGCTAGCGGGAAGGGATGAGCAGTTCTTC. Translated, it gives CASSWSVGLAGRDEQFF. Supplemented by reference TRBV5-8 and TRBJ2-1, the full variable domain reads EAGVTQSPTHLIKTRGQQATLRCSPISGHTSVYWYQQALGLGLQFLLWYDEGEERNRGNFPPRFSGRQFPNYSSELNVNALELEDSALYLCASSWSVGLAGRDEQFFGPGTRLTVL.

This chain uses TRBV7-9 with TRBJ1-2; no clear D. Germline CDR1 reads SEHNR; CDR2 reads FQNEAQ (reference sequence). V was clipped by 2 bases and J by 1 base, with 17 bases between them. The CDR3 consists of 17 residues. In nucleotides, the CDR3 is TGTGCCAGCAGCTTAAAGGAGTTGACTTCGAATAACTATGGCTACACCTTC. As protein: CASSLKELTSNNYGYTF.

This clone was detected only once. The J gene is TRBJ2-7, the V gene TRBV27; D unresolved. This CDR3 spans 15 amino acids. Trimming took 4 bases from V and 3 from J, leaving 16 bases between them. CDR1 and CDR2 (germline): MNHEY, SMNVEV (reference sequence). CDR3 amino acids: CASSSSAGQIYEQYF. The CDR3 nucleotides read TGTGCCAGCAGTTCCTCCGCAGGCCAGATCTACGAGCAGTACTTC.

The gene calls are TRBV23-1 and TRBJ2-1, with TRBD1 matching over 11 bases. TRBV23-1 is flagged as an ORF with uncertain function. The CDR3 spans 15 residues. V shed 4 bases and J 6 bases; nucleotides not matched to a gene: 5. This CDR3 reads CASSLGTGGGNEQFF. CDR3 coding DNA: TGCGCCAGCAGTCTGGGGACAGGGGGTGGCAATGAGCAGTTCTTC.

The J gene is TRBJ2-7, the V gene TRBV7-8; TRBD1 matches 7 bases. Germline CDR1 reads SGHVS; CDR2 reads FQNEAQ. The CDR3 covers 13 residues. Trimming at V came to 11 bases and at J to 4 bases, leaving 11 bases not matched to a gene. CDR3 amino acids: CAGSSGTEYEQYF. DNA of the CDR3: TGTGCCGGATCATCAGGGACAGAGTACGAGCAGTACTTC.

This chain joins TRBV28 and TRBJ1-5; the D gene is possibly TRBD1 (6 bases). The CDR3 loop spans 13 amino acids. Trimming shortened V by 8 bases and J by 4 bases, and 12 bases separated the two germline ends. Germline V gene lookup returns CDR1 MDHEN and CDR2 SYDVKM. CDR3 sequence reads: CASLGGDNQPQHF. As DNA, the CDR3 is TGTGCCAGCCTAGGGGGGGATAATCAGCCCCAGCATTTT.

The chain links TRBV30 to TRBJ1-3; no reliable D call. V lost 2 bases, J lost 0 bases, and 11 bases lay in between. Per the germline V gene, CDR1 is GTSNPN and CDR2 is SVGIG (reference sequence). This CDR3 comprises 15 residues. DNA of the CDR3: TGTGCCTGGAGTCTGGAGCTCCTCTCTGGAAACACCATATATTTT. Translation: CAWSLELLSGNTIYF.

This clone was observed a few times. V usage is TRBV7-9 and J usage is TRBJ2-5; D gene ambiguous. Trimming left V 1 base short and J 5 bases short, with 11 bases between. Germline loops: CDR1 SEHNR, CDR2 FQNEAQ (reference sequence). This CDR3 comprises 14 residues. The CDR3: CASSLVGLGETQYF. CDR3 sequence (DNA): TGTGCCAGCAGCTTAGTAGGCCTCGGGGAGACCCAGTACTTC. Full variable domain (remainder filled in from reference TRBV7-9 and TRBJ2-5): DTGVSQNPRHKITKRGQNVTFRCDPISEHNRLYWYRQTLGQGPEFLTYFQNEAQLEKSRLLSDRFSAERPKGSFSTLEIQRTEQGDSAMYLCASSLVGLGETQYFGPGTRLLVL.

V gene TRBV2 combines with J gene TRBJ1-2, with D hard to call. Germline CDR1 is SNHLY and CDR2 is FYNNEI. Trimming removed 11 bases from V and 2 bases from J, with 12 bases in between. CDR3 length equals 12 residues. CDR3 nucleotides: TGTGCCGGAGCGGCAGAGAACTATGGCTACACCTTC. This encodes CAGAAENYGYTF.

The chain uses TRBV14 and TRBJ2-1, with no clear D. The CDR3 has 14 residues. Trimming stripped 7 bases from V and 5 bases from J, with 15 bases between. In germline, CDR1 is SGHDN, CDR2 FVKESK. The CDR3 coding sequence is TGTGCCAGCAAGGCGCTCTCAAAGAACAATGAGCAGTTCTTC. It encodes CASKALSKNNEQFF.

The chain joins TRBV14 to TRBJ1-5; D is undetermined. The CDR3 totals 12 residues. Trimming shortened V by 10 bases and J by 4 bases, and 11 bases separated the two germline ends. CDR1 and CDR2 (germline): SGHDN, FVKESK. The CDR3 bases are TGTGCCACCTTGCTGGGGAATCAGCCCCAGCATTTT. It encodes CATLLGNQPQHF.

This chain joins TRBV24-1 and TRBJ2-3; maybe TRBD2 (5 bases). CDR1 KGHDR and CDR2 SFDVKD come from the germline V gene. Deletions cut 4 bases from V and 6 bases from J, with 10 bases between. CDR3 size: 13 residues. The CDR3 sequence: CATSDRRWDTQYF. The CDR3, as DNA: TGTGCCACCAGTGACAGGAGGTGGGATACGCAGTATTTT.

This chain uses TRBV28 with TRBJ1-5; D is ambiguous. CDR1 and CDR2 (germline): MDHEN, SYDVKM. CDR3 size: 14 residues. V was clipped by 6 bases and J by 1 base, with 10 bases between them. The DNA of the CDR3 is TGTGCCAGCAGCCCAGAGGTGAGCAATCAGCCCCAGCATTTT. It encodes CASSPEVSNQPQHF.

The chain links TRBV11-3 to TRBJ2-5, with TRBD2 as a possible D gene (5 bases). CDR3 length equals 15 residues. Between the trimmed V and J ends, which lost 2 bases and 5 bases, there was a span of 15 bases. Germline V gene data show CDR1 as SGHNT and CDR2 as YENEEA. The CDR3 nucleotides read TGTGCCAGCAGCTTAAGTGGGTCTAGCTGGGAGACCCAGTACTTC. Residues: CASSLSGSSWETQYF.

This clone was counted a single time. The V gene is TRBV2, the J gene TRBJ1-5, with a tentative D call TRBD1 (6 bases). The ends were cut back, 8 bases at V and 4 bases at J, with 12 bases in the middle. The CDR3 has 13 residues. The germline gives CDR1 SNHLY, CDR2 FYNNEI. DNA for the CDR3: TGTGCCAGCTCTTGGACAGTGAATCAGCCCCAGCATTTT. Its protein product is CASSWTVNQPQHF.

This clone came up once. The chain combines TRBV6-2 or TRBV6-3 with TRBJ2-7, with D maybe TRBD1 (6 bases). The CDR3 is 14 amino acids. CDR1 MNHEY and CDR2 SVGEGT come from the germline V gene. V was cut by 2 bases and J by 6 bases, with 14 bases left in between. CDR3 bases: TGTGCCAGCAGTTACACCCCCAGGGGAAGCGAGCAGTACTTC. This translates into CASSYTPRGSEQYF.

The J gene is TRBJ2-5, the V gene TRBV2; D gene unclear. There are 14 residues in the CDR3. Looked up from germline, CDR1 is SNHLY and CDR2 is FYNNEI. V lost 3 bases, J lost 0 bases, and 8 bases lay in between. The CDR3 spells CASSDGRDQETQYF. The CDR3 DNA reads as TGTGCCAGCAGTGACGGTAGAGACCAAGAGACCCAGTACTTC.

DNA of the CDR3: TGTGCCAGCAGTTACGGCGGCTCCTACAATGAGCAGTTCTTC. Translating gives CASSYGGSYNEQFF. V usage is TRBV6-5 and J usage is TRBJ2-1; D unresolved. The germline V and J ends were trimmed by 2 bases and 0 bases, with 5 bases remaining between them. Per germline, CDR1 MNHEY and CDR2 SVGAGI. This CDR3 has 14 amino acids.

The J gene is TRBJ2-1, the V gene TRBV11-3; TRBD2 matches 10 bases. The germline V gene encodes CDR1 SGHNT and CDR2 YENEEA. The junction had 3 bases not matched to a gene; V was cut back by 1 base and J by 3 bases. The CDR3 is 16 amino acids. The DNA for the CDR3 is TGTGCCAGCAGCTTAGGGGCTAGCGGGAGCTACAATGAGCAGTTCTTC. Encoded protein: CASSLGASGSYNEQFF.

This chain joins TRBV11-2 and TRBJ2-7, with D perhaps matching TRBD1 or TRBD2 (5 bases each). CDR3 size: 15 residues. Between the trimmed V and J ends, which lost 5 bases and 1 base, there was a span of 15 bases. CDR1 and CDR2 (germline): SGHAT, FQNNGV. DNA for the CDR3: TGTGCCAGCAGCGGATTCCGGGACCAGTCCTACGAGCAGTACTTC. This codes for CASSGFRDQSYEQYF.

V and J are TRBV19 and TRBJ2-5; 7 nucleotides agree with TRBD2. The germline V gene encodes CDR1 LNHDA and CDR2 SQIVND (reference sequence). The junction had 5 bases not matched to a gene; V was cut back by 3 bases and J by 4 bases. The CDR3 has 14 residues. The CDR3 bases are TGTGCCAGTAGTATGGGAGGGCTTCTAGAGACCCAGTACTTC. Its translation is CASSMGGLLETQYF.

The chain uses TRBV27 and TRBJ1-1; possible D gene TRBD1, 6 bases. The CDR3 covers 13 residues. V dropped 9 bases and J dropped 1 base, with 12 bases sitting between them. Germline V CDR1 and CDR2: MNHEY, SMNVEV (reference sequence). CDR3 loop: CARIRGGNTEAFF. Written as DNA, the CDR3 is TGTGCCAGAATCAGGGGTGGGAACACTGAAGCTTTCTTT.

CDR3 protein: CASSPDRNYGYTF. Written as DNA, the CDR3 is TGTGCCAGCAGCCCGGACAGGAACTATGGCTACACCTTC. This chain uses TRBV5-4 with TRBJ1-2; TRBD1 aligns across 7 bases. Germline CDR1 is SGHNT and CDR2 is YYREEE (reference sequence). This CDR3 region has 13 residues. J lost 2 bases, V lost 4 bases, and 2 bases had no gene match.